This entry describes one TCR beta chain. The germline gives CDR1 DFQATT, CDR2 SNEGSKA (reference sequence). The CDR3 is made up of 11 amino acids. Germline trimming cut 0 bases from V and 14 bases from J; bases unmatched to any gene: 3. This sample was taken from a study of CD8+ T cells in alopecia areata. For the study at large: Tofacitinib was given for 6 to 18 months, then stopped for 6 months.

Extracted from the samples, RNA was reverse transcribed into cDNA to serve as the sequencing template. Sequenced by immunoSEQ multiplex PCR; TCRdb stores in-frame clones only, minus some. The sample contains 130,000 to 150,000 clones, more than 75% of which appear only once. Sequenced material: CD8+ T cells sorted from blood, taken at week 0. This chain uses TRBV20-1 with TRBJ2-1, with 8 bases identical to TRBD1. The TCR comes from a human donor with alopecia areata. The CDR3 reads CSARDRGQEFF. CDR3 bases: TGCAGTGCTAGAGACAGGGGGCAGGAGTTCTTC.